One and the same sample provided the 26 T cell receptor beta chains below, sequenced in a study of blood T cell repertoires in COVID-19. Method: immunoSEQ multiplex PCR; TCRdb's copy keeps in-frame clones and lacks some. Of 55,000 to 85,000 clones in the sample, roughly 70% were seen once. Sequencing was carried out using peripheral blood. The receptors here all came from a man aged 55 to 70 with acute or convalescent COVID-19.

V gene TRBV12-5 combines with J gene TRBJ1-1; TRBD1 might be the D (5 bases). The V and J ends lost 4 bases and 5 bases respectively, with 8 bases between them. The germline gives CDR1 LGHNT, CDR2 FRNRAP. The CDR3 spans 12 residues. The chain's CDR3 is CASGWDSTEAFF. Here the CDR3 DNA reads TGTGCTAGTGGTTGGGACTCGACTGAAGCTTTCTTT.

CDR3 loop: CASSLVGLQYNEQFF. CDR3 coding DNA: TGTGCCAGCAGCTTAGTGGGACTGCAATACAATGAGCAGTTCTTC. The chain couples TRBV7-2 to TRBJ2-1; tentatively, D is TRBD2 (6 bases). Germline values: CDR1 SGHTA, CDR2 FQGNSA. The CDR3 loop spans 15 amino acids. Trimming shortened V by 1 base and J by 4 bases, and 11 bases separated the two germline ends.

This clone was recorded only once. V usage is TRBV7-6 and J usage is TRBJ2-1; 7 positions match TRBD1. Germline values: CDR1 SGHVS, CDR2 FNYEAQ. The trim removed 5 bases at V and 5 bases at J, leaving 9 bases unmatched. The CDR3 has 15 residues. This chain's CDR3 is CASSHPGQQDNEQFF. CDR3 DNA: TGTGCCAGCAGCCATCCGGGACAGCAAGACAATGAGCAGTTCTTC. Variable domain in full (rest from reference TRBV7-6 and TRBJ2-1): GAGVSQSPRYKVTKRGQDVALRCDPISGHVSLYWYRQALGQGPEFLTYFNYEAQQDKSGLPNDRFSAERPEGSISTLTIQRTEQRDSAMYRCASSHPGQQDNEQFFGPGTRLTVL.

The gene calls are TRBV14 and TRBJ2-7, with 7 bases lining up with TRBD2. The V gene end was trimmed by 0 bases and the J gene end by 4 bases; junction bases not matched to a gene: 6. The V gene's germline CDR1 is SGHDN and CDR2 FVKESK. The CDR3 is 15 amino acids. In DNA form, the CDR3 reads TGTGCCAGCAGCCAAGAGGGCGGGGGAAGTTACGAGCAGTACGTC. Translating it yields CASSQEGGGSYEQYV.

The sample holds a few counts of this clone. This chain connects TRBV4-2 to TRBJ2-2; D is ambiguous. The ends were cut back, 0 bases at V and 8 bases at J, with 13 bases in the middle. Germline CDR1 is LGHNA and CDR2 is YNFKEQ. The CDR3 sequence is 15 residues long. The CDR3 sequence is CASSQDVTLTGELFF. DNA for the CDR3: TGTGCCAGCAGCCAAGACGTGACTTTGACTGGGGAGCTGTTTTTT.

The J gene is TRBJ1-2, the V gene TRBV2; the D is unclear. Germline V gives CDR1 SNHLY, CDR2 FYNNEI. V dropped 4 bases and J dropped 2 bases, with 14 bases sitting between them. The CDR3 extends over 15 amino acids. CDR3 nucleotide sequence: TGTGCCAGCAGTGTTGGTGACATACCCAACTATGGCTACACCTTC. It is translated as CASSVGDIPNYGYTF.

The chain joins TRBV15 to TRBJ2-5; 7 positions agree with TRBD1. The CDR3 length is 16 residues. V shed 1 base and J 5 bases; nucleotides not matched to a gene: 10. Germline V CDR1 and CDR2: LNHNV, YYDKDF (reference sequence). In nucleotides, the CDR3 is TGTGCCACCAGCAGAGCCGGACAGGCTATCGAGGAGACCCAGTACTTC. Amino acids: CATSRAGQAIEETQYF.

CDR3 sequence reads: CASSLSGSGWDTDTQYF. The CDR3 DNA sequence: TGTGCCAGCAGTTTAAGCGGGAGCGGATGGGACACAGATACGCAGTATTTT. The chain links TRBV28 to TRBJ2-3, with TRBD2 identical over 8 bases. Per the germline V gene, CDR1 is MDHEN and CDR2 is SYDVKM. The CDR3 is 17 residues long. V lost 2 bases to trimming and J lost 2 bases; unmatched junction nucleotides: 9.

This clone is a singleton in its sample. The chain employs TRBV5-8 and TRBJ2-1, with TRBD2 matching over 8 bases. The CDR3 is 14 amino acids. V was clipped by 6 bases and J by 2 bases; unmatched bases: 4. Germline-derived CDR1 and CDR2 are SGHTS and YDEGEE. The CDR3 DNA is TGTGCCAGCACCGGGGGGGGACCCTACAATGAGCAGTTCTTC. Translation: CASTGGGPYNEQFF.

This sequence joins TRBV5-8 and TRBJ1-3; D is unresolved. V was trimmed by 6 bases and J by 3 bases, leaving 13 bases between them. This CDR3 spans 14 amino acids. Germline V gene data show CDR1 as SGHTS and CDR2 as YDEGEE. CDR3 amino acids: CASTPPGNGNTIYF. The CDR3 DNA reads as TGTGCCAGCACGCCCCCCGGGAATGGAAACACCATATATTTT.

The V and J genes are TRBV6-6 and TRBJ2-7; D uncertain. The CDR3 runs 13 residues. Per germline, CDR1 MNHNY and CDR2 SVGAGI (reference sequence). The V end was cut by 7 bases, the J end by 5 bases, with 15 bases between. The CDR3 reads CASTSSSFDEQYV. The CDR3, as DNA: TGTGCCAGCACTTCCTCATCGTTTGACGAGCAGTACGTC.

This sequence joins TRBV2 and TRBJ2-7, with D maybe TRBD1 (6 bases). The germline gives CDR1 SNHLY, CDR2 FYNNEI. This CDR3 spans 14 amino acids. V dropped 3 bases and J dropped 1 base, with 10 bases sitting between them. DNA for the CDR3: TGTGCCAGCAGTGAGGGCAGGGGATCCTACGAGCAGTACGTC. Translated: CASSEGRGSYEQYV.

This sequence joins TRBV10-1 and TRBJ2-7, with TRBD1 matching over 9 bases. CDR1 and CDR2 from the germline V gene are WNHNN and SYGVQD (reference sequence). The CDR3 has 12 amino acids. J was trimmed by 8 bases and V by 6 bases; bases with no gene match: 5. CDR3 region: CASSRDREKQYF. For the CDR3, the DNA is TGCGCCAGCAGCCGGGACAGGGAGAAGCAGTACTTC.

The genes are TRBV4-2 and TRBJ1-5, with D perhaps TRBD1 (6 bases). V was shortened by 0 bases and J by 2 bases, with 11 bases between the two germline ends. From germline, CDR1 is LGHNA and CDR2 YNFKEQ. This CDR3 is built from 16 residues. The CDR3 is CASSQDSPGGNQPQHF. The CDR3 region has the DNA TGTGCCAGCAGCCAAGATAGTCCAGGGGGCAATCAGCCCCAGCATTTT.

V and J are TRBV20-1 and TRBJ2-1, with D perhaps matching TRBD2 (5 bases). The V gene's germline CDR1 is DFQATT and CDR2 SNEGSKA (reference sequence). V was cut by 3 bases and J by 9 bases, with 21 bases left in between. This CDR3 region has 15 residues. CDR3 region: CSASSTRGQLGEQFF. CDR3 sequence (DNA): TGCAGTGCTAGTTCGACGCGAGGGCAGCTGGGTGAGCAGTTCTTC.

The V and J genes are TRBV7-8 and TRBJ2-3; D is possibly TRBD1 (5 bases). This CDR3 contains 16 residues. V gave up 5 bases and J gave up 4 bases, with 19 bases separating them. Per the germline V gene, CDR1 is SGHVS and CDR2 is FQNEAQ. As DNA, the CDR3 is TGTGCCAGCAGCCCCCGGTCCCCCAGGGTGGCAGATACGCAGTATTTT. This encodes CASSPRSPRVADTQYF.

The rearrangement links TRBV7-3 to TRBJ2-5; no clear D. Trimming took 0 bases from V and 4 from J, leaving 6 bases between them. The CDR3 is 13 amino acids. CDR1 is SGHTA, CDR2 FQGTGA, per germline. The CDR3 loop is CASSLTAAETQYF. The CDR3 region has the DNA TGTGCCAGCAGCTTAACCGCGGCAGAGACCCAGTACTTC.

The CDR3 spells CASVRGSNTEAFF. The CDR3 DNA reads as TGTGCCAGTGTCAGGGGGAGTAACACTGAAGCTTTCTTT. The V call is TRBV19, the J call TRBJ1-1; 7 nucleotides match TRBD1. Germline lookup yields CDR1 LNHDA and CDR2 SQIVND (reference sequence). Germline trimming cut 8 bases from V and 2 bases from J; bases unmatched to any gene: 5. The CDR3 contains 13 residues. The variable domain in full, completed from reference TRBV19 and TRBJ1-1, reads DGGITQSPKYLFRKEGQNVTLSCEQNLNHDAMYWYRQDPGQGLRLIYYSQIVNDFQKGDIAEGYSVSREKKESFPLTVTSAQKNPTAFYLCASVRGSNTEAFFGQGTRLTVV.

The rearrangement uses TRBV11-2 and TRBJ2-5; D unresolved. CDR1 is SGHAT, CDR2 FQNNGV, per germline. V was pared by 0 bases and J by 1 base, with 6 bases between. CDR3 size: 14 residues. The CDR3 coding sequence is TGTGCCAGCAGCTTAGATCCCTTCCAAGAGACCCAGTACTTC. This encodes CASSLDPFQETQYF.

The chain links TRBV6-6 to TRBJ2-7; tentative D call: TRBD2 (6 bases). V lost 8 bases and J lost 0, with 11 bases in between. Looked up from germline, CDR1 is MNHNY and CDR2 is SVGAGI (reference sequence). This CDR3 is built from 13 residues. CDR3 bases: TGTGCCAGCTCGGGACTGGACTCCTACGAGCAGTACTTC. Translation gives CASSGLDSYEQYF.

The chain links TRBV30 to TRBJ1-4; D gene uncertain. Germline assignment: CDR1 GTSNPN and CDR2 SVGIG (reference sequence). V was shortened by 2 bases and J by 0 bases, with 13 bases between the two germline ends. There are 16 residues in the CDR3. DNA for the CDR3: TGTGCCTGGAGTATTGGGTATGGAGCAACTAATGAAAAACTGTTTTTT. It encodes CAWSIGYGATNEKLFF. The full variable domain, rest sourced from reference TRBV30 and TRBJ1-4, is SQTIHQWPATLVQPVGSPLSLECTVEGTSNPNLYWYRQAAGRGLQLLFYSVGIGQISSEVPQNLSASRPQDRQFILSSKKLLLSDSGFYLCAWSIGYGATNEKLFFGSGTQLSVL.

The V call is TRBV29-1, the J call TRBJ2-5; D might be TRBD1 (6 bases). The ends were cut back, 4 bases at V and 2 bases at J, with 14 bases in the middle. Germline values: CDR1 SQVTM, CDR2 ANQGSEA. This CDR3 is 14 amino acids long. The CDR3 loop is CSVAERGFQETQYF. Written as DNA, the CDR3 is TGCAGCGTTGCAGAAAGGGGGTTTCAAGAGACCCAGTACTTC.

CDR3 bases: TGCAGTGCTAGTTCGCGGGAGAGGAACGAGCAGTACGTC. It codes for CSASSRERNEQYV. The chain links TRBV20-1 to TRBJ2-7; TRBD2 agrees at 7 bases. Losses at the gene ends were 3 bases for V and 5 bases for J; bases not matched to a gene: 7. The CDR3 loop spans 13 amino acids. CDR1 and CDR2 from the germline V gene are DFQATT and SNEGSKA (reference sequence).

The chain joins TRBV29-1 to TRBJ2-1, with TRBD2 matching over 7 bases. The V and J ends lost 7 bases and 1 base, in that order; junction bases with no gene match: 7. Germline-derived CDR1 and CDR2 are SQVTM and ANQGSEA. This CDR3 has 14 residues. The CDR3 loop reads CSARTSDSYNEQFF. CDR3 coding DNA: TGCAGCGCGAGAACTAGCGATTCCTACAATGAGCAGTTCTTC.

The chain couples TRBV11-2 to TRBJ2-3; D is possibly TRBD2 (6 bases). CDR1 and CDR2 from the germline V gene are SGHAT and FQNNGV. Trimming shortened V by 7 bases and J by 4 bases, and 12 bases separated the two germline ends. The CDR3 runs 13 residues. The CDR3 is CASKWGGADTQYF. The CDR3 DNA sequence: TGTGCCAGCAAATGGGGAGGTGCAGATACGCAGTATTTT.

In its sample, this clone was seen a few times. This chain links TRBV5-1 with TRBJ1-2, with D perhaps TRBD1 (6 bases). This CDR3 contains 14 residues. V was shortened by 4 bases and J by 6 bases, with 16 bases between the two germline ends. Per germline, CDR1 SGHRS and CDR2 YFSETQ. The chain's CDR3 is CASSRDKAPNGYTF. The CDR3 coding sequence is TGCGCCAGCAGCCGGGACAAGGCCCCAAATGGCTACACCTTC.